The 29 T cell receptor beta chains below all came from one sample that was sequenced in a study of identical twins. TCRdb re-called the 5' RACE reads through MiXCR, storing one row per CDR3 protein. Of about 530,000 distinct CDR3 sequences listed, 20% to 25% were seen once; the top ten hold about 0.48%. These data were also reused for a study on yellow fever vaccine responses in identical twins.

The sequenced sample was CD4+ T cells sorted from blood. All receptors come from a woman in her late teens or twenties in good health.

The gene calls are TRBV10-3 and TRBJ2-1; 14 bases fit TRBD2. The CDR3 extends over 14 amino acids. Per the germline V gene, CDR1 is ENHRY and CDR2 is SYGVKD. The junction had 7 bases not matched to a gene; V was cut back by 10 bases and J by 8 bases. CDR3 nucleotides: TGTGCCACCTCTGGGACTAGCGGGGGATATGAGCAGTTCTTC. It translates to CATSGTSGGYEQFF.

The chain recombines TRBV10-1 with TRBJ1-2; D is possibly TRBD1 (5 bases). V lost 5 bases and J lost 5, with 15 bases in between. The germline gives CDR1 WNHNN, CDR2 SYGVQD (reference sequence). CDR3 size: 14 residues. The CDR3 coding sequence is TGCGCCAGCAGTCCTGACCGGCGGGGGTATGGCTACACCTTC. It is translated as CASSPDRRGYGYTF.

The V and J genes are TRBV5-1 and TRBJ2-5; a weak D match, TRBD1 (6 bases). Trimming left V 5 bases short and J 12 bases short, with 17 bases between. Per germline, CDR1 SGHRS and CDR2 YFSETQ. This CDR3 region has 12 residues. CDR3 protein: CASRIEQGMEYF. DNA of the CDR3: TGCGCCAGCAGAATCGAACAGGGTATGGAGTACTTC. The full variable domain, its missing parts supplied by reference TRBV5-1 and TRBJ2-5, is KAGVTQTPRYLIKTRGQQVTLSCSPISGHRSVSWYQQTPGQGLQFLFEYFSETQRNKGNFPGRFSGRQFSNSRSEMNVSTLELGDSALYLCASRIEQGMEYFGPGTRLLVL.

The chain links TRBV6-1 to TRBJ2-2; TRBD1 matches 7 bases. Germline loops: CDR1 MNHNS, CDR2 SASEGT. Losses at the gene ends were 10 bases for V and 4 bases for J; bases not matched to a gene: 15. This CDR3 spans 16 amino acids. The CDR3 DNA reads as TGTGCCACGGGGCCGCCCCGGGACAGCATCACCGGGGAGCTGTTTTTT. This encodes CATGPPRDSITGELFF.

The V gene is TRBV20-1, the J gene TRBJ2-2; tentatively, D is TRBD2 (6 bases). In germline, CDR1 is DFQATT, CDR2 SNEGSKA (reference sequence). V shed 0 bases and J shed 6 bases, with 14 bases lying between them. The CDR3 has 15 amino acids. The CDR3 loop reads CSARDGGKGSGELFF. CDR3 sequence (DNA): TGCAGTGCTAGAGATGGCGGGAAGGGGTCCGGGGAGCTGTTTTTT.

Only a few counts were recorded for this clonotype. This chain connects TRBV29-1 to TRBJ2-4, with D perhaps being TRBD1 or TRBD2 (5 bases each). V shed 6 bases and J shed 0 bases, with 9 bases lying between them. The CDR3 extends over 13 amino acids. Germline values: CDR1 SQVTM, CDR2 ANQGSEA. The CDR3 loop is CSVRGLAKNIQYF. For the CDR3, the DNA is TGCAGCGTGAGGGGTTTAGCCAAAAACATTCAGTACTTC.

The DNA for the CDR3 is TGCGCCAGCAGTGAGTCGACCATCACTGAAGCTTTCTTT. It translates to CASSESTITEAFF. The chain carries TRBV10-1 and TRBJ1-1, with D unclear. Trimming removed 0 bases at V and 4 bases at J, with 6 bases between. Germline CDR1 reads WNHNN; CDR2 reads SYGVQD (reference sequence). This CDR3 has 13 residues.

This clonotype appeared a few times. This chain connects TRBV4-1 to TRBJ2-5, with 16 nucleotides matching TRBD2. The ends lost 10 bases at V and 2 bases at J; junction bases unmatched: 4. Germline assignment: CDR1 MGHRA and CDR2 YSYEKL. The CDR3 is 15 amino acids. The DNA of the CDR3 is TGCGCCACGGGACTAGCGGGGGGGTCGCAAGAGACCCAGTACTTC. This codes for CATGLAGGSQETQYF.

This clonotype was counted between two and nine times. The V gene is TRBV24-1, the J gene TRBJ2-2; the D gene is possibly TRBD2 (5 bases). The germline CDR1 and CDR2 sequences are KGHDR and SFDVKD. This CDR3 region has 16 residues. Trimming shortened V by 0 bases and J by 0 bases, and 7 bases separated the two germline ends. CDR3 residues: CATSDLPGANTGELFF. The CDR3 DNA reads TGTGCCACCAGTGATTTGCCCGGGGCGAACACCGGGGAGCTGTTTTTT.

The CDR3 sequence: CASSLWRAIDYNEQFF. CDR3 sequence (DNA): TGTGCCAGCAGCTTATGGAGGGCGATCGATTACAATGAGCAGTTCTTC. The V call is TRBV7-9, the J call TRBJ2-1, with TRBD2 as a possible D gene (6 bases). There are 16 residues in the CDR3. The V and J ends lost 2 bases and 4 bases respectively, with 15 bases between them. Per germline, CDR1 SEHNR and CDR2 FQNEAQ (reference sequence).

This rearrangement joins TRBV18 to TRBJ1-5; TRBD1 aligns across 9 bases. With V trimmed by 3 bases and J by 2 bases, 5 bases remained unmatched. Germline assignment: CDR1 KGHSH and CDR2 LQKENI. This CDR3 has 16 amino acids. Written as DNA, the CDR3 is TGTGCCAGCTCACCCGGGACAGGGTGGGGCAATCAGCCCCAGCATTTT. Residues: CASSPGTGWGNQPQHF. The variable domain in full, completed from reference TRBV18 and TRBJ1-5, reads NAGVMQNPRHLVRRRGQEARLRCSPMKGHSHVYWYRQLPEEGLKFMVYLQKENIIDESGMPKERFSAEFPKEGPSILRIQQVVRGDSAAYFCASSPGTGWGNQPQHFGDGTRLSIL.

This chain connects TRBV2 to TRBJ2-1; TRBD2 matches 14 bases. With 6 bases clipped from V and 5 bases from J, the junction kept 15 bases outside the gene matches. Germline lookup yields CDR1 SNHLY and CDR2 FYNNEI. CDR3 length: 19 amino acids. The CDR3 nucleotides are TGTGCCAGCAGAGAGACCGGGACTAGCGGGAGAGGTACGGACAATGAGCAGTTCTTC. This translates into CASRETGTSGRGTDNEQFF.

The V gene is TRBV21-1, the J gene TRBJ2-1; no DNA check was done on the table's D call, TRBD2. TRBV21-1 counts as a pseudogene. The CDR3 length is 18 residues. The CDR3 DNA is TGTGCCAGCAGCAAAGATCCAGTAGCGGGACACACGGGGGATGAGCAGTTCTTC. It specifies CASSKDPVAGHTGDEQFF.

This clonotype has just a few counts. The chain combines TRBV4-1 with TRBJ2-3, with 7 positions matching TRBD2. Germline CDR1 and CDR2: MGHRA and YSYEKL. The V and J ends lost 1 base and 1 base, in that order; junction bases with no gene match: 5. The length of the CDR3 is 16 residues. CDR3 sequence reads: CASSQVREVGTDTQYF. The CDR3 coding sequence is TGCGCCAGCAGCCAAGTCCGGGAGGTCGGCACAGATACGCAGTATTTT.

This clonotype was detected only a few times. The J gene is TRBJ2-1, the V gene TRBV6-1; TRBD1 matches at 10 bases. The CDR3 runs 15 residues. Trimming removed 6 bases from V and 3 bases from J; junction bases left unmatched: 5. Germline CDR1 is MNHNS and CDR2 is SASEGT. For the CDR3, the DNA is TGTGCCAGCAGATTCCGGGACAGGGGCTACAATGAGCAGTTCTTC. This gives the protein CASRFRDRGYNEQFF.

J is TRBJ2-5 and V is TRBV5-5; perhaps TRBD1 as D (6 bases). CDR1 SGHKS and CDR2 YYEKEE come from the germline V gene (reference sequence). This CDR3 has 16 residues. V lost 4 bases, J lost 2 bases, and 18 bases lay in between. CDR3 in amino acids: CASSPPRGVGQETQYF. The CDR3 DNA reads as TGTGCCAGCAGCCCACCCAGGGGAGTTGGGCAAGAGACCCAGTACTTC.

This clonotype was detected only a few times. This chain connects TRBV2 to TRBJ2-2; D might be TRBD1 (5 bases). The germline CDR1 and CDR2 sequences are SNHLY and FYNNEI. V was clipped by 1 base and J by 3 bases, with 12 bases between them. CDR3 length: 16 amino acids. CDR3 DNA: TGTGCCAGCAGTGAAGATTCAGGGTACTACACCGGGGAGCTGTTTTTT. Translating gives CASSEDSGYYTGELFF. The full variable domain, completed using reference TRBV2 and TRBJ2-2, is EPEVTQTPSHQVTQMGQEVILRCVPISNHLYFYWYRQILGQKVEFLVSFYNNEISEKSEIFDDQFSVERPDGSNFTLKIRSTKLEDSAMYFCASSEDSGYYTGELFFGEGSRLTVL.

The V and J genes are TRBV12-3 or TRBV12-4 and TRBJ2-2; D ambiguous. The CDR3 has 13 amino acids. The germline V and J ends were trimmed by 8 bases and 4 bases, with 11 bases remaining between them. This CDR3 reads CASRVSRTGELFF. The CDR3 region has the DNA TGTGCCAGCCGGGTTAGCCGCACCGGGGAGCTGTTTTTT.

Only a few counts were recorded for this clonotype. J is TRBJ1-2 and V is TRBV24-1, with D unresolved. With 3 bases removed from V and 4 bases from J, the gap between germline ends came to 11 bases. Germline CDR1 is KGHDR and CDR2 is SFDVKD. The CDR3 contains 14 residues. The CDR3 sequence is CATSDPPDSYGYTF. The CDR3 region has the DNA TGTGCCACCAGTGATCCCCCCGACTCCTATGGCTACACCTTC.

The sample holds a few counts of this clonotype. V is TRBV11-2 and J is TRBJ2-4, with a tentative D call TRBD1 (7 bases). CDR3 length: 18 amino acids. The V end lost 4 bases, the J end lost 7 bases, and 26 bases lay between the germline ends. Germline CDR1 SGHAT, CDR2 FQNNGV. The CDR3 region is CASSSRAGTALVGNIQYF. The DNA for the CDR3 is TGTGCCAGCAGCTCCCGGGCGGGGACAGCCCTGGTGGGGAACATTCAGTACTTC.

This clonotype showed up just a few times. The J gene is TRBJ2-5, the V gene TRBV2, with 10 nucleotides matching TRBD1. V lost 3 bases, J lost 6 bases, and 7 bases stayed unmatched. Germline V gene data show CDR1 as SNHLY and CDR2 as FYNNEI. The CDR3 sequence is 15 residues long. As DNA, the CDR3 is TGTGCCAGCAGTGATAGGGACAGGGGCTGGAAGACCCAGTACTTC. Amino acid sequence: CASSDRDRGWKTQYF.

This clonotype has more than one count but fewer than ten. The chain carries TRBV12-3 or TRBV12-4 and TRBJ1-5; 8 bases line up with TRBD1. CDR3 length: 14 residues. J was trimmed by 6 bases and V by 6 bases; bases with no gene match: 7. The CDR3 here is CASSHGQGGQPQHF. The CDR3 DNA reads as TGTGCCAGCAGCCACGGACAGGGCGGTCAGCCCCAGCATTTT.

The CDR3 region is CASSFGGGLHKIDNEQFF. CDR3 DNA: TGTGCCAGCAGTTTTGGAGGGGGGCTCCATAAGATCGACAATGAGCAGTTCTTC. The V call is TRBV12-3 or TRBV12-4, the J call TRBJ2-1; D possibly matches TRBD1 or TRBD2 (6 bases each). The CDR3 totals 18 residues. V lost 3 bases to trimming and J lost 5 bases, with 23 bases between them.

This clonotype has a count of ten or more. The chain has TRBV2 and TRBJ1-2, with 9 bases that match TRBD1. The germline CDR1 and CDR2 sequences are SNHLY and FYNNEI. The CDR3 runs to 14 residues. Unmatched junction bases numbered 9, after V lost 6 bases and J lost 7 bases. For the CDR3, the DNA is TGTGCCAGCAGCCCGGGGACAGGGCTCACTGGCTACACCTTC. This codes for CASSPGTGLTGYTF. The whole variable domain, filled in from reference TRBV2 and TRBJ1-2, reads EPEVTQTPSHQVTQMGQEVILRCVPISNHLYFYWYRQILGQKVEFLVSFYNNEISEKSEIFDDQFSVERPDGSNFTLKIRSTKLEDSAMYFCASSPGTGLTGYTFGSGTRLTVV.

CDR3 sequence: CSASGTKNTGELFF. CDR3 nucleotide sequence: TGCAGTGCTAGCGGGACTAAAAACACCGGGGAGCTGTTTTTT. V is TRBV20-1 and J is TRBJ2-2; TRBD2 matches 7 bases. Germline V gene data show CDR1 as DFQATT and CDR2 as SNEGSKA (reference sequence). V lost 3 bases to trimming and J lost 2 bases; unmatched junction nucleotides: 3. The CDR3 has 14 amino acids.

The chain combines TRBV20-1 with TRBJ2-7; 10 bases are a match to TRBD1. V trimming: 6 bases; J trimming: 3 bases; junction bases outside the gene matches: 11. Germline CDR1 reads DFQATT; CDR2 reads SNEGSKA (reference sequence). CDR3 size: 15 residues. CDR3 in DNA: TGCAGTGCCTTCCGATCGGGACAGGGGTACTACGAGCAGTACTTC. Translating gives CSAFRSGQGYYEQYF.

The genes are TRBV6-1 and TRBJ2-1; TRBD1 might be the D (6 bases). Per germline, CDR1 MNHNS and CDR2 SASEGT. V dropped 1 base and J dropped 0 bases, with 19 bases sitting between them. This CDR3 has 19 amino acids. The CDR3 coding sequence is TGTGCCAGCAGTGAAGGTGGGCAGGGGTGGACCAGCTCCTACAATGAGCAGTTCTTC. Translating gives CASSEGGQGWTSSYNEQFF.

This clonotype was seen more than once but under ten times. As DNA, the CDR3 is TGTGCCAGCAGGGGAGGGGGACTAGCGGGGGGTGCCTCCTACAATGAGCAGTTCTTC. It encodes CASRGGGLAGGASYNEQFF. The chain couples TRBV12-3 or TRBV12-4 to TRBJ2-1; 15 bases agree with TRBD2. J gave up 0 bases and V 6 bases, and 9 bases lay outside the gene matches. The CDR3 sequence is 19 residues long.

The chain employs TRBV12-3 or TRBV12-4 and TRBJ1-2; a possible D gene is TRBD1 (5 bases). This CDR3 comprises 13 residues. Trimming shortened V by 3 bases and J by 8 bases, and 13 bases separated the two germline ends. CDR3 DNA: TGTGCCAGCAGTTTGACAAAAACAGGAGGCTACACCTTC. Residues: CASSLTKTGGYTF.